This T cell receptor beta chain was retrieved from a study of cytomegalovirus exposure and HLA in healthy donors. Regarding this clone: The antigen remains unidentified.

Both 60 Vbeta primers and 13 Jbeta primers went into the PCR. Data came from immunoSEQ multiplex PCR; TCRdb stores just in-frame clones and leaves some out. The sample has approximately 150,000 clones; roughly 78% are singletons. Study outcomes and limitations: A link between a missense DCLRE1C variant and TCR beta V- and J-gene trimming emerged from a later analysis. In vitro confirmation showed three CMV-associated chains to be CMV antigen specific.

Material: PBMCs. The TCR was taken from a female donor in good health and CMV-seronegative.

For the CDR3, the DNA is TGTGCCAGCAGCTACCACAGGGTAGGGAACACTGAAGCTTTCTTT. This encodes CASSYHRVGNTEAFF. The chain recombines TRBV7-8 with TRBJ1-1; weak D call: TRBD1 (6 bases). The V gene's germline CDR1 is SGHVS and CDR2 FQNEAQ. CDR3 length equals 15 residues. Trimming left V 4 bases short and J 1 base short, with 13 bases between.